The present T cell receptor (beta chain) was sequenced within a study of T cell repertoires in cytomegalovirus infection. Study background: HLA-B-restricted CMV epitopes that are well studied, plus recently identified HLA-C-restricted ones, were used by the study. Matching HLA type and CMV infection were both indicated by public TCR beta signatures.

A note on this clonotype: Its antigen is still unknown.

MiXCR, run by TCRdb on the reads, gives a single entry per CDR3 protein. The table lists 350,000 to 400,000 distinct CDR3 sequences, roughly a third of them singletons. V was shortened by 3 bases and J by 8 bases, with 14 bases between the two germline ends. Germline assignment: CDR1 SEHNR and CDR2 FQNEAQ (reference sequence). This CDR3 is 14 amino acids long. The study, taken as a whole, reports: Dominant in the ex vivo response were TCR beta clonotypes restricted by HLA-C and specific for CMV. Cumulative public TCR beta family frequency identified carriers of CMV plus the relevant HLA.

Sample: cultured PBMCs, taken from culture after CMV antigen stimulation. The genes are TRBV7-9 and TRBJ2-1; D possibly matches TRBD1 or TRBD2 (5 bases each). The sequence was obtained from a human donor in good health (CMV status not recorded). Some clones in this sample may be carry-over from other donors' samples. CDR3 sequence reads: CASSLGTLLDEQFF. In DNA, the CDR3 is TGTGCCAGCAGCTTGGGGACCCTACTGGATGAGCAGTTCTTC.